This entry features one T cell receptor beta chain sequence. This clonotype has more than one count but fewer than ten. This receptor's antigen is unknown. Base qualities are not provided; no much larger clone lies one nucleotide away. Clipping removes 3 bases from V and 6 bases from J, with 18 as the unmatched junction base count. The germline V gene gives CDR1 as ENHRY and CDR2 as SYGVKD. CDR3 length: 19 amino acids, cysteine to phenylalanine. Only CDR3 DNA is held: 57 bases, read in frame from base 1. The sample is drawn from a study of patients and donors after allogeneic stem cell transplantation (dated by TCRdb to the early 2020s). Libraries were built with RT-PCR. The sequencer listed for this sample is NextSeq 550. The public reads were reprocessed in TCRdb via fastp at Q25 and MiXCR, keeping in-frame beta chains. All rows with the same CDR3 protein become a single entry with the most common DNA and genes. The table for this sample lists some 960,000 distinct CDR3 sequences; more than 15% of them were counted only once. The ten largest account for roughly 6% of the sample.

The sequenced material came from blood, either unsorted or a sorted T cell fraction (not recorded which). The origin of this receptor is a human donor who was either an allogeneic HSCT recipient or a stem cell or donor lymphocyte infusion donor (not recorded which). It is not recorded whose cells these are; they may come from a transplant donor. This chain is built from TRBV10-3 and TRBJ2-1, with 9 middle bases fitting TRBD1. For the CDR3, the sequence is CAISDPGQGDRRSLNEQFF. The DNA reads as follows: TGTGCCATCAGTGACCCGGGACAGGGAGACAGGAGGTCCCTCAATGAGCAGTTCTTC.